These 27 T cell receptor beta chains originate from one sample sequenced in a study of shared clonotypes between healthy human individuals. Using immunoSEQ multiplex PCR, the repertoire was profiled, and TCRdb retains in-frame clones only, with some absent. The data contain some 1 million clones, about 75% of them singletons. What was sequenced was memory CD4+ T cells sorted from blood. Subset of the sample: CD45RA-negative fraction. These receptors all come from a man aged 18 to 29 in good health.

The chain has TRBV11-2 and TRBJ2-7, with D perhaps TRBD2 (6 bases). CDR3 length: 14 residues. The V end was cut by 1 base, the J end by 4 bases, with 11 bases between. The germline gives CDR1 SGHAT, CDR2 FQNNGV. Here the CDR3 reads CASSLGSSVYEQYF. CDR3 sequence (DNA): TGTGCCAGCAGCTTAGGTTCTAGCGTATACGAGCAGTACTTC.

V gene TRBV7-3 combines with J gene TRBJ2-2; 10 nucleotides align to TRBD2. The CDR3 is made up of 16 amino acids. The germline CDR1 and CDR2 sequences are SGHTA and FQGTGA. V was pared by 5 bases and J by 5 bases, with 8 bases of the junction left unmatched. The CDR3, as DNA: TGTGCCAGCAGCCTCCTAGCGGGGGCCGGGACCGGGGAGCTGTTTTTT. This translates into CASSLLAGAGTGELFF. The variable domain in full, with the rest retrieved from reference TRBV7-3 and TRBJ2-2, is GAGVSQTPSNKVTEKGKYVELRCDPISGHTALYWYRQSLGQGPEFLIYFQGTGAADDSGLPNDRFFAVRPEGSVSTLKIQRTERGDSAVYLCASSLLAGAGTGELFFGEGSRLTVL.

About this clone: In the same sample, other DNA sequences code for this CDR3. CDR3 loop: CASSPGQGAYGYTF. For the CDR3, the DNA is TGTGCCAGCAGCCCAGGGCAGGGGGCTTATGGCTACACCTTC. This chain links TRBV7-3 with TRBJ1-2, with 8 bases that match TRBD1. This CDR3 region has 14 residues. The germline V gene encodes CDR1 SGHTA and CDR2 FQGTGA. V was pared by 5 bases and J by 5 bases, with 7 bases of the junction left unmatched.

The V call is TRBV2, the J call TRBJ1-1; the D is unclear. CDR1 SNHLY and CDR2 FYNNEI come from the germline V gene. V lost 6 bases to trimming and J lost 0 bases, with 14 bases between them. This CDR3 spans 15 amino acids. The CDR3 DNA follows: TGTGCCAGCAGGACGGGGAGGGTGATGAACACTGAAGCTTTCTTT. Translating gives CASRTGRVMNTEAFF.

J is TRBJ2-7 and V is TRBV7-2; D remains ambiguous. Germline values: CDR1 SGHTA, CDR2 FQGNSA. The V end was cut by 4 bases, the J end by 3 bases, with 10 bases between. The CDR3 loop spans 13 amino acids. The CDR3 protein is CASSWPYIYEQYF. The CDR3 DNA reads as TGTGCCAGCAGCTGGCCCTACATCTACGAGCAGTACTTC.

The rearrangement links TRBV18 to TRBJ2-6; unclear D gene. CDR1 and CDR2 from the germline V gene are KGHSH and LQKENI. Trimming took off 6 bases at V and 2 bases at J, with 8 bases between the two ends. This CDR3 is 14 amino acids long. The CDR3 is CASSAQAGANVLTF. The DNA of the CDR3 is TGTGCCAGCTCGGCCCAGGCTGGGGCCAACGTCCTGACTTTC.

This clone came up a few times. The gene calls are TRBV10-1 and TRBJ1-2; maybe TRBD1 (5 bases). The germline V and J ends were trimmed by 6 bases and 4 bases, with 21 bases remaining between them. Looked up from germline, CDR1 is WNHNN and CDR2 is SYGVQD (reference sequence). The CDR3 extends over 16 amino acids. In DNA, the CDR3 is TGCGCCAGCAGCCACCCTCGGGGGAGCCGGGGCTATGGCTACACCTTC. This gives the protein CASSHPRGSRGYGYTF.

The rearrangement links TRBV6-5 to TRBJ1-2; 9 nucleotides match TRBD1. J lost 4 bases, V lost 5 bases, and 5 bases had no gene match. CDR1 and CDR2 from the germline V gene are MNHEY and SVGAGI. The CDR3 runs to 14 residues. The CDR3 loop reads CASSQPGQGYGYTF. In nucleotides, the CDR3 is TGTGCCAGCAGTCAACCGGGACAGGGCTATGGCTACACCTTC.

J is TRBJ2-1 and V is TRBV7-9; D is possibly TRBD2 (7 bases). CDR3 length equals 18 residues. Germline V gives CDR1 SEHNR, CDR2 FQNEAQ (reference sequence). V lost 5 bases, J lost 7 bases, and 27 bases lay in between. CDR3 nucleotide sequence: TGTGCCAGCAGCACTAACCATTTGTCGGGGGGCTCGGGAAATGAGCAGTTCTTC. Encoded protein: CASSTNHLSGGSGNEQFF.

This clone was seen just once. This chain joins TRBV7-9 and TRBJ2-7, with 13 bases lining up with TRBD2. V lost 4 bases to trimming and J lost 5 bases; unmatched junction nucleotides: 5. Germline CDR1 reads SEHNR; CDR2 reads FQNEAQ (reference sequence). This CDR3 has 15 amino acids. This CDR3 reads CASSSGTSGINEQYF. The CDR3, as DNA: TGTGCCAGCAGCTCCGGGACTAGCGGGATCAACGAGCAGTACTTC.

The genes are TRBV19 and TRBJ2-7; 13 bases are a match to TRBD2. The CDR3 is 16 amino acids. V was clipped by 6 bases and J by 0 bases; unmatched bases: 5. Germline CDR1 is LNHDA and CDR2 is SQIVND (reference sequence). The CDR3 reads CASSPGTSGNSYEQYF. The CDR3 region has the DNA TGTGCCAGTAGCCCCGGGACTAGCGGGAACTCCTACGAGCAGTACTTC.

J is TRBJ1-2 and V is TRBV7-2; D is unresolved. Germline V CDR1 and CDR2: SGHTA, FQGNSA. The CDR3 covers 14 residues. Trimming shortened V by 3 bases and J by 6 bases, and 14 bases separated the two germline ends. The CDR3 DNA is TGTGCCAGCAGCTTTTATCTCGGGGAGGATGGCTACACCTTC. Its translation: CASSFYLGEDGYTF. Looking up the rest from reference TRBV7-2 and TRBJ1-2 gives the full variable domain: GAGVSQSPSNKVTEKGKDVELRCDPISGHTALYWYRQSLGQGLEFLIYFQGNSAPDKSGLPSDRFSAERTGGSVSTLTIQRTQQEDSAVYLCASSFYLGEDGYTFGSGTRLTVV.

The table lists this clone with a count of one. The rearrangement links TRBV7-2 to TRBJ2-7, with D tentatively TRBD2 (5 bases). The germline gives CDR1 SGHTA, CDR2 FQGNSA. The CDR3 has 15 residues. Between the trimmed V and J ends, which lost 1 base and 3 bases, there was a span of 13 bases. The CDR3 region has the DNA TGTGCCAGCAGCTTAGTTTTTCTAGACTACTACGAGCAGTACTTC. It encodes CASSLVFLDYYEQYF.

The chain couples TRBV9 to TRBJ1-2; 8 nucleotides agree with TRBD1. The germline gives CDR1 SGDLS, CDR2 YYNGEE. This CDR3 is built from 17 residues. J was trimmed by 2 bases and V by 0 bases; bases with no gene match: 9. The CDR3 DNA is TGTGCCAGCAGCGTAGCTGAAGGACAGGGCGCCAACTATGGCTACACCTTC. Amino acids: CASSVAEGQGANYGYTF.

V gene TRBV19 combines with J gene TRBJ2-3, with 9 nucleotides matching TRBD2. Losses at the gene ends were 6 bases for V and 6 bases for J; bases not matched to a gene: 13. CDR1 is LNHDA, CDR2 SQIVND, per germline (reference sequence). The CDR3 is made up of 16 amino acids. CDR3 sequence reads: CASSRSDLAGADTQYF. The CDR3 DNA follows: TGTGCCAGTAGCAGATCGGACTTAGCGGGGGCGGATACGCAGTATTTT.

The sample holds one count of this clone. The genes are TRBV5-1 and TRBJ1-1, with D unresolved. The germline V gene encodes CDR1 SGHRS and CDR2 YFSETQ. The CDR3 sequence is 16 residues long. The germline V and J ends were trimmed by 3 bases and 4 bases, with 19 bases remaining between them. The CDR3 spells CASSSQPTVWITEAFF. The CDR3 nucleotides are TGCGCCAGCAGCTCCCAACCTACCGTATGGATCACTGAAGCTTTCTTT.

The chain recombines TRBV10-2 with TRBJ2-1; tentatively, D is TRBD2 (5 bases). V was shortened by 6 bases and J by 5 bases, with 23 bases between the two germline ends. The CDR3 has 17 amino acids. The germline V gene has CDR1 WSHSY and CDR2 SAAADI. CDR3 loop: CASRKWENNGADNEQFF. In nucleotides, the CDR3 is TGCGCCAGCAGAAAATGGGAGAACAACGGTGCGGACAATGAGCAGTTCTTC.

This chain links TRBV2 with TRBJ1-5; D unclear. With 5 bases removed from V and 7 bases from J, the gap between germline ends came to 9 bases. There are 12 residues in the CDR3. Germline CDR1 is SNHLY and CDR2 is FYNNEI. The chain's CDR3 is CASSPRVQPQHF. CDR3 DNA sequence: TGTGCCAGCAGTCCTAGGGTACAGCCCCAGCATTTT.

The V and J genes are TRBV28 and TRBJ2-1, with 10 bases identical to TRBD1. The CDR3 length is 15 residues. Per the germline V gene, CDR1 is MDHEN and CDR2 is SYDVKM. Germline trimming cut 6 bases from V and 3 bases from J; bases unmatched to any gene: 5. In DNA form, the CDR3 reads TGTGCCAGCAGGGGGACAGGGGCTAACTACAATGAGCAGTTCTTC. Translation: CASRGTGANYNEQFF.

The rearrangement uses TRBV19 and TRBJ2-1, with a weak D call TRBD2 (5 bases). Trimming removed 3 bases from V and 8 bases from J, with 17 bases in between. Per germline, CDR1 LNHDA and CDR2 SQIVND (reference sequence). The CDR3 extends over 15 amino acids. The DNA for the CDR3 is TGTGCCAGTAGTATCCGGGGTGATCCTGATCATGAGCAGTTCTTC. Translating gives CASSIRGDPDHEQFF.

The CDR3: CASNPGPTGNQPQHF. The CDR3 DNA reads TGCGCCAGCAACCCAGGGCCGACGGGCAATCAGCCCCAGCATTTT. This rearrangement joins TRBV4-3 to TRBJ1-5, with D possibly matching TRBD1 (5 bases). Trimming left V 7 bases short and J 2 bases short, with 15 bases between. Germline CDR1 is LGHNA and CDR2 is YSLEER. The CDR3 loop spans 15 amino acids.

This clone has a single count. As DNA, the CDR3 is TGTGCCAGCACGCTTCAGGGCCCGACCGAAGCTTTCTTT. Its translation: CASTLQGPTEAFF. This chain uses TRBV6-1 with TRBJ1-1; a possible D gene is TRBD1 (5 bases). CDR3 size: 13 residues. The V and J ends lost 7 bases and 8 bases respectively, with 17 bases between them. The germline V gene encodes CDR1 MNHNS and CDR2 SASEGT.

The rearrangement joins TRBV18 to TRBJ1-1, with 11 positions matching TRBD1. V lost 3 bases to trimming and J lost 2 bases; unmatched junction nucleotides: 5. Germline V lookup: CDR1 KGHSH, CDR2 LQKENI. The CDR3 has 16 residues. The CDR3, as DNA: TGTGCCAGCTCACCCCCCGGACAGGGGGCTAACACTGAAGCTTTCTTT. It codes for CASSPPGQGANTEAFF.

Only a few counts were recorded for this clone. V and J are TRBV28 and TRBJ2-4, with 12 bases fitting TRBD2. Germline V lookup: CDR1 MDHEN, CDR2 SYDVKM. Losses at the gene ends were 5 bases for V and 2 bases for J; bases not matched to a gene: 7. The CDR3 has 17 amino acids. Written as DNA, the CDR3 is TGTGCCAGCAGTCAGACTAGCGGGAGTTCGTCCAAAAACATTCAGTACTTC. Translating gives CASSQTSGSSSKNIQYF.

The V call is TRBV19, the J call TRBJ1-2; no clear D. The CDR3 consists of 13 residues. Germline values: CDR1 LNHDA, CDR2 SQIVND (reference sequence). V lost 3 bases to trimming and J lost 2 bases, with 7 bases between them. The CDR3 sequence is CASSIEWNYGYTF. In DNA, the CDR3 is TGTGCCAGTAGTATTGAATGGAACTATGGCTACACCTTC.

The J gene is TRBJ2-3, the V gene TRBV2; 9 bases map to TRBD2. V shed 6 bases and J 0 bases; nucleotides not matched to a gene: 4. This CDR3 comprises 15 residues. The germline gives CDR1 SNHLY, CDR2 FYNNEI. CDR3 nucleotide sequence: TGTGCCAGCAGCGTTCTAGCGGGGAGCACAGATACGCAGTATTTT. Protein: CASSVLAGSTDTQYF.

This rearrangement joins TRBV9 to TRBJ2-3, with D perhaps TRBD1 (5 bases). Per germline, CDR1 SGDLS and CDR2 YYNGEE. The CDR3 has 14 amino acids. Trimming removed 2 bases at V and 0 bases at J, with 7 bases between. CDR3 in DNA: TGTGCCAGCAGCGTGGACACTAGCACAGATACGCAGTATTTT. It encodes CASSVDTSTDTQYF. The entire variable domain, with the rest obtained from reference TRBV9 and TRBJ2-3, is as follows: DSGVTQTPKHLITATGQRVTLRCSPRSGDLSVYWYQQSLDQGLQFLIQYYNGEERAKGNILERFSAQQFPDLHSELNLSSLELGDSALYFCASSVDTSTDTQYFGPGTRLTVL.